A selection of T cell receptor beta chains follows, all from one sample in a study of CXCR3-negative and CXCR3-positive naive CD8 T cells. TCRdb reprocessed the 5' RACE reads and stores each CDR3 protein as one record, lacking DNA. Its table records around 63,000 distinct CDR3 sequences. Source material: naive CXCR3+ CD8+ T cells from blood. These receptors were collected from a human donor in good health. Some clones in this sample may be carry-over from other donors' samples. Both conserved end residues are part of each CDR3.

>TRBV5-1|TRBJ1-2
CASQPYISTQLRSNYGYTF
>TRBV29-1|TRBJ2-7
CSVEQGEGNEQYF
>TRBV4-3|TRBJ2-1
CASSQIRGGYGEQFF
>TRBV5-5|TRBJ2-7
CASSLASEQYF
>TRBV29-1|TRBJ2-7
CSVDAWGQGVYEQYF
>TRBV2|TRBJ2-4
CASSVMPQGASTKNIQYF
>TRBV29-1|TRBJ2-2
CSVEDRGANTGELFF
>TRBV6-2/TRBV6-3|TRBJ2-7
CASSYSASSSYEQYF
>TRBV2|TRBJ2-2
CASSEPGQGAGELFF
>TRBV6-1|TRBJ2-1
CASSPLSTNNEQFF
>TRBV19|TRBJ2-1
CASSMEGLAGWNEQFF
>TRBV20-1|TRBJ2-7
CSAFSGWAYEQYF
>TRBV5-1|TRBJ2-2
CASSSGTHTGELFF
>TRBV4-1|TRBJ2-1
CASSQEAGSDNEQFF
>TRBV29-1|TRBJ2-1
CSVGLGSLYNEQFF
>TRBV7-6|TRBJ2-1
CASSPFPSGSYNEQFF
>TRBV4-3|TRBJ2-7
CASRRNTGAYEQYF
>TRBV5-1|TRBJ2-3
CASSPWGSATDTQYF
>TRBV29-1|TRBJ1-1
CSVEKGGRGTEAFF
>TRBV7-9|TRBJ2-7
CASSTAYGGEQYF